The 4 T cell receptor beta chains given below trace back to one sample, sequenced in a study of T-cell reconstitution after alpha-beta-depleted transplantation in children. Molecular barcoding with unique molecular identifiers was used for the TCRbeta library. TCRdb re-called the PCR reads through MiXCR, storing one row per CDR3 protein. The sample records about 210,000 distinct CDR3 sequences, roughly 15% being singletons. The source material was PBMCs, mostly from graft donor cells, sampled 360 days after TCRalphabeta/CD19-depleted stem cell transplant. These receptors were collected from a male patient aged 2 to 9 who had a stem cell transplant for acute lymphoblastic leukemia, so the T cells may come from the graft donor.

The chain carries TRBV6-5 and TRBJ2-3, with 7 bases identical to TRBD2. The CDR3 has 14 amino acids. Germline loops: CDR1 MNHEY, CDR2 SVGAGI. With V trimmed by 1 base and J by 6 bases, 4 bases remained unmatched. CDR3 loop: CASSYLGGTDTQYF. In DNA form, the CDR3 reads TGTGCCAGCAGTTACTTGGGGGGGACGGATACGCAGTATTTT.

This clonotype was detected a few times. This CDR3 is CASSETSTDTQYF. The CDR3, as DNA: TGCGCCAGCAGTGAAACTAGCACAGATACGCAGTATTTT. This chain uses TRBV10-2 with TRBJ2-3, with D unresolved. Germline V gene lookup returns CDR1 WSHSY and CDR2 SAAADI. This CDR3 comprises 13 residues. Trimming left V 3 bases short and J 0 bases short, with 4 bases between.

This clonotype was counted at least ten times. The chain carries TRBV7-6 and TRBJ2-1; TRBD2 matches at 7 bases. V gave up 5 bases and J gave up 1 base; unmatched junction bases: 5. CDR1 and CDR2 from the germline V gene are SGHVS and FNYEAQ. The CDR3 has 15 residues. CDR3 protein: CASSPGLVSYNEQFF. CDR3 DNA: TGTGCCAGCAGCCCCGGACTAGTTTCCTACAATGAGCAGTTCTTC. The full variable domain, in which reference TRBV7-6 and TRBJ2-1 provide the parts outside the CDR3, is GAGVSQSPRYKVTKRGQDVALRCDPISGHVSLYWYRQALGQGPEFLTYFNYEAQQDKSGLPNDRFSAERPEGSISTLTIQRTEQRDSAMYRCASSPGLVSYNEQFFGPGTRLTVL.

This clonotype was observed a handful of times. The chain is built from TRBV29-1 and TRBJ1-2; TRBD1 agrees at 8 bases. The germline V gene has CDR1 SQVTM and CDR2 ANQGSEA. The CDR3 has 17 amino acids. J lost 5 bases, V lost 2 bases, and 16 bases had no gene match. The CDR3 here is CSVESGEGTGTGYGYTF. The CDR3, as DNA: TGCAGCGTTGAATCGGGGGAAGGCACCGGGACAGGATATGGCTACACCTTC.